This T cell receptor beta chain was documented in a study of blood T cells in healthy people across ages. Sample-barcoded 5' priming and a J-beta primer mix drove a second PCR of 7 to 11 cycles. TCRdb redid the calling of the 5' RACE reads with MiXCR, one entry per CDR3 protein. Of around 1,000,000 distinct CDR3 sequences listed, about 23% are singletons. Germline V lookup: CDR1 LGHDT, CDR2 YNNKEL (reference sequence). This CDR3 is 15 amino acids long. The same sample was also used in a study of T cells of mothers and their children.

The sequenced sample was blood. The sequence came from a girl aged 2 to 9 in good health. The V and J genes are TRBV3-1 and TRBJ2-1; TRBD2 matches at 7 bases. The J call is doubtful: the DNA matches TRBJ2-5 better. CDR3 residues: CASSQDPAGQETQYF. CDR3 sequence (DNA): TGTGCCAGCAGCCAAGATCCAGCGGGGCAAGAGACCCAGTACTTC.